This TCR beta chain was captured by sequencing in a study of T cells in Graves' hyperthyroidism and ophthalmopathy (dated by TCRdb to the late 2010s). Broadly, across the study: Peripheral blood was collected at initial diagnosis, before any treatment. To identify distinguishing TCR V-J signatures, a discovery cohort of about 100 patients was used, comprising 43 with Graves' ophthalmopathy and approximately 58 with stable Graves' hyperthyroidism. Whether ophthalmopathy could be predicted prospectively was tested in an independent validation cohort made up of 18 hyperthyroidism patients plus 17 patients who later progressed to ophthalmopathy. For training and testing, the 80 to 100 patients in the discovery cohort were randomly divided in a 7:3 ratio. The study also compared thyroid tissue and blood T-cell repertoires from more than five Graves' hyperthyroidism patients. Once sampling was done, hyperthyroidism patients were given methimazole at a starting dose of 30 mg daily, whereas ophthalmopathy patients were given high-dose intravenous methylprednisolone. TCR Vbeta CDR3 sequencing of 135 peripheral blood samples (43 ophthalmopathy, approximately 80 hyperthyroidism and around 17 progressor patients) is reported in the paper.

Study-level results and caveats: Sample size was not statistically predetermined, and blinding of investigators to group allocation was not performed. Most expanded thyroid clonotypes (frequency above 0.001) were also detected in blood, a finding suggesting that blood repertoires may reflect thyroid immune responses. In cross-validation, a model built on a 13 V-J signature told ophthalmopathy apart from stable hyperthyroidism with roughly 87% sensitivity and around 84% specificity, and in testing the same model reached 80%/75%. In validation, progression to ophthalmopathy was predicted by the model with 70.59% sensitivity and roughly 76% specificity, a median of 6.5 months before onset.

TCR beta CDR3 regions were amplified from RNA transcripts. The first round of RT-PCR for the TCR CDR3 was performed with the HTBI primer set and the Qiagen OneStep RT-PCR kit. The libraries were constructed in a second round of multiplex PCR and then size-selected and purified. Sequencing of the libraries was done on an Illumina HiSeq2000 using paired-end 100 bp reads. The study's processing was this. SOAPnuke was used to process the raw data, throwing out any read that contained adapters or uncalled bases, had a mean Phred below 15, or lacked an exact constant-primer or identifier match. High-quality paired reads were merged using COPE v1.2.5, and each unique nucleotide sequence was defined as a clonotype. MiTCR v1.1 was used to align the clonotypes against IMGT TRBV, TRBD and TRBJ reference segments. The analysis was restricted to V-J combinations with a frequency above 0.0001, which together covered 99.2% of the repertoires. The TCS score was defined as F50 (clonal expansion) divided by E x V (chaos), with BLOSUM62-based TCRdist calculated between CDR3 peptides within each V-J. Welch's t-statistics and random forest reduced fewer than 550 V-J features to about 12, which were used in a naive Bayes classifier (R e1071). TCRdb reanalyzed the raw reads on its own, using fastp at Q25 for trimming and MiXCR for clone calling, and kept in-frame beta chains. Each entry is one CDR3 protein sequence, shown with its most common DNA and genes. TCRdb's processing, not the authors', yielded these V and J calls. Across this sample there are approximately 380,000 distinct CDR3 sequences, with under 20% seen only once. Clones ranked in the top ten supply 40% of the sample.

Ophthalmopathy patients had moderately to severely active disease, Clinical Activity Score of at least 3, NOSPECS grade of at least 4, and duration under 3 months. The study excluded patients with uncontrolled infections, other autoimmune diseases, pregnancy or lactation. Diagnoses were established on the basis of clinical symptoms, serum thyroxine and TRAb, thyroid ultrasound, and orbital computed tomography. PBMCs were isolated from 7.5 to 10 ml of fresh peripheral blood by Ficoll-Paque density gradient centrifugation. Total RNA was extracted using Trizol reagent, and RNA quality was assessed on an Agilent 2100 Bioanalyzer. This clonotype was counted many times. What antigen it recognizes has not been identified. No base-level quality is on record; no much larger clone is a single base apart. CDR1 and CDR2 are read off the germline V gene as SGHTA and FQGNSA. Compared with germline, V lacks 1 base and J lacks 2 bases; bases without a gene match: 10. The CDR3 covers 17 residues, taking in both the cysteine and the phenylalanine. Only the CDR3 DNA is retained, 51 bases long and in frame from the first base.

This TCR was sampled from a man between 18 and 35 years old with Graves' ophthalmopathy. Input material: blood. The sequence links TRBV7-2 to TRBJ2-5; 7 central nucleotides agree with TRBD1. The nucleotide sequence reads as follows: TGTGCCAGCAGCTTAGGAGGGAAGGGGGCTGTACAAGAGACCCAGTACTTC. Its protein product is CASSLGGKGAVQETQYF.